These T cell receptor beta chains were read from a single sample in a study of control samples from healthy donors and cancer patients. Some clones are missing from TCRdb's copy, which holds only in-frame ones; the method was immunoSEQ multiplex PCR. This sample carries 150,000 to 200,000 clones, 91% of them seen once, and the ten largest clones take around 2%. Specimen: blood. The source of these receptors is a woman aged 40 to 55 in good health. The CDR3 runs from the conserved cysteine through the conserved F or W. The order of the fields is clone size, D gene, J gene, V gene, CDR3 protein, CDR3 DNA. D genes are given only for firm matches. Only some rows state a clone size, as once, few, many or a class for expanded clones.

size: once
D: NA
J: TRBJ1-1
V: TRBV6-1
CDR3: CASSETGYQAFF
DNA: TGTGCCAGCAGTGAAACAGGGTACCAAGCTTTCTTT

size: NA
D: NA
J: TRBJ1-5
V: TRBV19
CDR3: CASSNYDGVNQPQHF
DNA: TGTGCCAGTAGCAACTACGATGGTGTCAATCAGCCCCAGCATTTT

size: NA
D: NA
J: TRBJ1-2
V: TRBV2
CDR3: CATGAGILNGYGYTF
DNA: TGTGCCACTGGGGCAGGGATTTTAAACGGATATGGCTACACCTTC

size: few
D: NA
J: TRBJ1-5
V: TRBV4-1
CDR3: CASSQAAFSNQPQHF
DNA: TGCGCCAGCAGCCAAGCTGCCTTTAGCAATCAGCCCCAGCATTTT

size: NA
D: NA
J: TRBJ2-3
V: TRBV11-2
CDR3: CASNVSPDTSTDTQYF
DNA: TGTGCCAGCAACGTAAGCCCGGACACTAGCACAGATACGCAGTATTTT

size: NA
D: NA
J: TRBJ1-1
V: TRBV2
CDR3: CASTQGMNTEAFF
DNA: TGTGCCAGCACTCAGGGGATGAACACTGAAGCTTTCTTT

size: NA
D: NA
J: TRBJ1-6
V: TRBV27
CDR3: CASSYEGIYSPLHF
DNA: TGTGCCAGCAGTTATGAGGGGATTTATTCACCCCTCCACTTT

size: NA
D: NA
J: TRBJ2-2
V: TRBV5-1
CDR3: CASSLDVGGELFF
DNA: TGCGCCAGCAGCTTGGATGTGGGCGGGGAGCTGTTTTTT

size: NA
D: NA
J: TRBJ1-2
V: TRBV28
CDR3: CASTPMGSNYGYTF
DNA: TGTGCCAGCACCCCGATGGGGTCGAACTATGGCTACACCTTC

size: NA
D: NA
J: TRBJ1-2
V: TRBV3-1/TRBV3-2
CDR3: CASSLGPYGYTF
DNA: TGTGCCAGCAGCTTGGGACCCTATGGCTACACCTTC

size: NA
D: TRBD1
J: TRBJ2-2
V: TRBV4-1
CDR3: CASRLGQGATGELFF
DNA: TGCGCCAGCAGATTAGGACAGGGGGCAACCGGGGAGCTGTTTTTT

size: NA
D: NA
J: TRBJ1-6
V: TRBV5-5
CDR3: CASSLSISPLHF
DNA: TGTGCCAGCAGCTTGTCGATATCACCCCTCCACTTT

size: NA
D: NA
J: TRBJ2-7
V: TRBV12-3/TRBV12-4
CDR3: CASSSQDFYEQYF
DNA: TGTGCCAGCAGTTCACAGGATTTCTACGAGCAGTACTTC

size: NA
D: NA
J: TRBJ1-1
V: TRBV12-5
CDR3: CASGFVGEEAFF
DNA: TGTGCTAGTGGTTTCGTCGGGGAGGAAGCTTTCTTT

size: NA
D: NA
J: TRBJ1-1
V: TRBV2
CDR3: CATLRQLTEAFF
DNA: TGTGCCACTTTAAGACAGCTTACTGAAGCTTTCTTT

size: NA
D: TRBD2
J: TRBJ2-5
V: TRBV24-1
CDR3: CATSARNGSSGGPWGQETQYF
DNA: TGTGCCACCAGTGCCCGAAACGGCTCTAGCGGGGGACCCTGGGGCCAAGAGACCCAGTACTTC

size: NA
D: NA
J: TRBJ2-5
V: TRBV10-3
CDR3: CAISESGRDQETQYF
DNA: TGTGCCATCAGTGAGTCGGGAAGGGACCAAGAGACCCAGTACTTC

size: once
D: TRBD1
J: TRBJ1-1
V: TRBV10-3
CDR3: CATREGQLNTEAFF
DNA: TGTGCCACCAGAGAGGGACAGCTTAACACTGAAGCTTTCTTT

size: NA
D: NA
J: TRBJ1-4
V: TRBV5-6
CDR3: CASSLSGVYNEKLFF
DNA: TGTGCCAGCAGCTTGTCGGGGGTTTATAATGAAAAACTGTTTTTT

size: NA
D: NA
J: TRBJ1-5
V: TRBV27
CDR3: CASSWGFDQPQHF
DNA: TGTGCCAGCAGTTGGGGGTTCGATCAGCCCCAGCATTTT

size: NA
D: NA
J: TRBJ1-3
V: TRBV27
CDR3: CASSPNSDNPLGNTIYF
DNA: TGTGCCAGCAGTCCGAACTCGGACAATCCCTTAGGAAACACCATATATTTT

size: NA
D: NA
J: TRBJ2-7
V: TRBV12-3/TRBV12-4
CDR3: CASRTGALAEQYF
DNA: TGTGCCAGCAGAACCGGAGCCCTGGCCGAGCAGTACTTC

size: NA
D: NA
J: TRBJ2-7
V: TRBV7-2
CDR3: CASSLRQASYEQYF
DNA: TGTGCCAGCAGCTTAAGGCAGGCCTCCTACGAGCAGTACTTC

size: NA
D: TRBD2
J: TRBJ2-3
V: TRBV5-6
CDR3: CASSPLAGGPSTDTQYF
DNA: TGTGCCAGCAGCCCCCTAGCGGGGGGGCCTAGCACAGATACGCAGTATTTT

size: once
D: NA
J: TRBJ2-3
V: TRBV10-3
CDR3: CAIMDGTTSTDTQYF
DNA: TGTGCCATCATGGACGGAACCACTAGCACAGATACGCAGTATTTT

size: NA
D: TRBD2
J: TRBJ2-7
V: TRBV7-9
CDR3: CASSFGTSYYEQYF
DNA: TGTGCCAGCAGCTTCGGGACTAGTTACTACGAGCAGTACTTC

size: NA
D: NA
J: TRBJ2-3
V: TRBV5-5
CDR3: CASSLLKGGSTDTQYF
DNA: TGTGCCAGCAGCTTGCTGAAAGGGGGATCCACAGATACGCAGTATTTT

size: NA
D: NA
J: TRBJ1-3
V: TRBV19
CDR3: CASSIEGFPSSGNTIYF
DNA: TGTGCCAGTAGTATAGAGGGATTCCCCAGCTCTGGAAACACCATATATTTT

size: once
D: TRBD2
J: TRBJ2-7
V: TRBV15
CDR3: CATSRGDPLGEQYF
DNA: TGTGCCACCAGCCGGGGGGACCCCCTTGGTGAGCAGTACTTC

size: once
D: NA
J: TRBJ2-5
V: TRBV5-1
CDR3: CASSLVGETQYF
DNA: TGCGCCAGCAGCCTTGTTGGGGAGACCCAGTACTTC

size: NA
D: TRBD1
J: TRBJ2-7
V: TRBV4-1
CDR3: CASSHLGQGYEQYF
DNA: TGCGCCAGCAGCCACTTAGGACAGGGCTACGAGCAGTACTTC

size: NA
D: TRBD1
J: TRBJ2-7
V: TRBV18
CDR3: CASSLGQGPYEQYF
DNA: TGTGCCAGCTCACTGGGACAGGGCCCCTACGAGCAGTACTTC

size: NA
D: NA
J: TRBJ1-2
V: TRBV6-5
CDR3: CASSYQHRGGGYTF
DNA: TGTGCCAGCAGTTACCAACATCGGGGAGGTGGCTACACCTTC

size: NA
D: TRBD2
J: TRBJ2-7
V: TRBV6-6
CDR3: CASSYGTSSYEQYF
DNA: TGTGCCAGCAGTTACGGGACTAGCTCCTACGAGCAGTACTTC

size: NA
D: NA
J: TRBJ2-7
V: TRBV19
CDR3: CASSISHKDYEQYF
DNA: TGTGCCAGTAGTATATCCCACAAAGACTACGAGCAGTACTTC

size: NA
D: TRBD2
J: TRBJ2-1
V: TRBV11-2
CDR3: CASSLPAGGRYEQFF
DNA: TGTGCCAGCAGCCTCCCAGCGGGGGGGCGCTATGAGCAGTTCTTC

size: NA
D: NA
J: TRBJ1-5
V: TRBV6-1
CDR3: CASRERGYYSNQPQHF
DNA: TGTGCCAGCAGAGAAAGGGGTTATTATAGCAATCAGCCCCAGCATTTT

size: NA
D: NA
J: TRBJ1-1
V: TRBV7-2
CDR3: CASSLGQIMNTEAFF
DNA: TGTGCCAGCAGCTTAGGTCAGATAATGAACACTGAAGCTTTCTTT

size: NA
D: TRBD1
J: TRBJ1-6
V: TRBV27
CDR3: CASSAYAGTGGISPLHF
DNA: TGTGCCAGCAGTGCCTACGCCGGGACAGGGGGCATTTCACCCCTCCACTTT

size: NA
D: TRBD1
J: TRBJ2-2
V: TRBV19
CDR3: CASSVGQGDGELFF
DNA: TGTGCCAGTAGTGTGGGACAGGGGGACGGGGAGCTGTTTTTT